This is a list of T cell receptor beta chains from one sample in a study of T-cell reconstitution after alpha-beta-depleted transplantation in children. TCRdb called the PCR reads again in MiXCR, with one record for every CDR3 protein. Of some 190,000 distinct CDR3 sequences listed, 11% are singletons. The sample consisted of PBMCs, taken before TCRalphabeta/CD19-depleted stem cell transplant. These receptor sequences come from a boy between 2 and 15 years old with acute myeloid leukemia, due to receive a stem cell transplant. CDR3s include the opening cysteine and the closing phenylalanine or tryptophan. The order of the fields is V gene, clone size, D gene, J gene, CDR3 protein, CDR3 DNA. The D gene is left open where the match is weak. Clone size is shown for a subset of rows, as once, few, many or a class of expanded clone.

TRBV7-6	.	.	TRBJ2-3	CASSRSGDADTQYF	TGTGCCAGCAGCCGTAGCGGAGACGCAGATACGCAGTATTTT
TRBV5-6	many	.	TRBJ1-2	CASSRDTSNYGYTF	TGTGCCAGCAGCCGCGACACCTCTAACTATGGCTACACCTTC
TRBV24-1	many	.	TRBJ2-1	CATSASYNEQFF	TGTGCCACCAGTGCATCTTACAATGAGCAGTTCTTC
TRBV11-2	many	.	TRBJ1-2	CASSLVSGYGYTF	TGTGCCAGCAGCTTAGTCTCGGGGTATGGCTACACCTTC
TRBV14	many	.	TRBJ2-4	CASSQGPRIQYF	TGTGCCAGCAGCCAAGGCCCGAGGATTCAGTACTTC
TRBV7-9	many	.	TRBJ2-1	CASSFRDNEQFF	TGTGCCAGCAGCTTTAGAGACAATGAGCAGTTCTTC
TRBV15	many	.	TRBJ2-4	CATSRDSNQWNIQYF	TGTGCCACCAGCAGAGATAGTAATCAATGGAACATTCAGTACTTC
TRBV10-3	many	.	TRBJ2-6	CAARDPRGSGANVLTF	TGTGCCGCCCGGGACCCGAGGGGGTCTGGGGCCAACGTCCTGACTTTC
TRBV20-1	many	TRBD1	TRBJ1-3	CSATQGASGNTIYF	TGCAGTGCTACCCAGGGGGCCTCTGGAAACACCATATATTTT
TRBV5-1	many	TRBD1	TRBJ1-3	CASSGTGASSGNTIYF	TGCGCCAGCAGCGGGACAGGGGCCTCCTCTGGAAACACCATATATTTT
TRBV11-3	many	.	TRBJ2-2	CASSLLLGSRELFF	TGTGCCAGCAGCTTATTGTTGGGGAGTCGGGAGCTGTTTTTT
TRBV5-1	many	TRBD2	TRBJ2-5	CASSLAGETQYF	TGTGCCAGCAGCTTAGCGGGAGAGACCCAGTACTTC
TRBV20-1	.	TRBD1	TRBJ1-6	CSVRTGENSPLHF	TGCAGTGTTAGGACAGGGGAGAATTCACCCCTCCACTTT
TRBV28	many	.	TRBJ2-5	CASRVRQETQYF	TGTGCCAGCAGGGTCAGACAAGAGACCCAGTACTTC
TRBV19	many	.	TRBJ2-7	CASSPTASYEQYF	TGTGCCAGTAGTCCGACAGCCTCCTACGAGCAGTACTTC
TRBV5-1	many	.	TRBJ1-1	CASSALNRDTEAFF	TGCGCCAGCAGCGCACTCAACAGGGACACTGAAGCTTTCTTT
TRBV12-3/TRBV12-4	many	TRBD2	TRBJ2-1	CASSPQPGTSGGGEQFF	TGTGCCAGCAGTCCACAACCCGGGACTAGCGGGGGGGGTGAGCAGTTCTTC
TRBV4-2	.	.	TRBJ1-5	CASSPNLNQPQHF	TGTGCCAGCAGCCCGAACCTCAATCAGCCCCAGCATTTT
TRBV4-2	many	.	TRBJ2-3	CASSPGITGGLRDTQYF	TGTGCCAGCAGCCCAGGAATTACAGGCGGCCTCCGGGATACGCAGTATTTT
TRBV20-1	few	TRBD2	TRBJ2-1	CSAAGTSGGAVYEQFF	TGCAGTGCAGCCGGGACTAGCGGGGGGGCAGTCTATGAGCAGTTCTTC
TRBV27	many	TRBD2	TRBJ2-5	CASSFLREGETQYF	TGTGCCAGCAGTTTTTTACGGGAGGGAGAGACCCAGTACTTC
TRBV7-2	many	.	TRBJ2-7	CASSPTGSLTYEQYF	TGTGCCAGCAGCCCCACCGGGAGTCTGACCTACGAGCAGTACTTC
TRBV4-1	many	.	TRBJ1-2	CASSSPAAGEYGYTF	TGCGCCAGCAGCTCGCCTGCTGCAGGGGAGTATGGCTACACCTTC
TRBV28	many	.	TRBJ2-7	CASRAGSLYEQYF	TGTGCCAGCAGGGCGGGCAGCTTATACGAGCAGTACTTC